Listed here is a single TCR beta chain. What it recognizes is unknown. The entry originates in a study of T cells in Graves' hyperthyroidism and ophthalmopathy. These patients, aged 18 to 65, had recently diagnosed hyperthyroidism lasting under 2 months. 10 ml of fresh peripheral blood supplied the PBMCs. General study findings and limits: Among thyroid clonotypes expanded above 0.001, most also appeared in blood. It was a median approximately 7.1 months before onset that the model predicted ophthalmopathy.

Using RNA transcripts as the source, TCR beta CDR3 regions were amplified. RT-PCR in the first round (using the HTBI primer set) targeted the TCR CDR3. TCRdb itself ran the multiplex PCR reads through MiXCR, one entry per CDR3 protein. The sample records hundreds of thousands of distinct CDR3 sequences, less than 30% being singletons. Germline V gives CDR1 MNHEY, CDR2 SVGEGT. The CDR3 extends over 17 amino acids. V was pared by 4 bases and J by 0 bases, with 13 bases between. The chain combines TRBV6-2 or TRBV6-3 with TRBJ2-6; tentatively, D is TRBD1 (5 bases). Source material: blood. This TCR derives from a man aged 35-49 years with Graves' hyperthyroidism that later progressed to Graves' ophthalmopathy. The CDR3 sequence: CASSSRQPSSGANVLTF. In DNA form, the CDR3 reads TGTGCCAGCAGTTCGCGACAGCCCTCCTCTGGGGCCAACGTCCTGACTTTC.